What follows is one T cell receptor (beta chain) and its context. The antigen remains unidentified. This sample was included in a study of T cells in localized non-small cell lung cancer. The CDR3 consists of 14 residues. V was cut by 4 bases and J by 4 bases, with 13 bases left in between. Germline-derived CDR1 and CDR2 are KGHSH and LQKENI. Study-level results: Among the top 100 tumor clones, a median about 58 appeared in adjacent lung. Longer survival (overall) was linked to higher T cell density in blood.

Assay: immunoSEQ multiplex PCR; the TCRdb copy retains only in-frame clones and omits some. The data contain some 30,000 clones, approximately 86% of them seen just once; the ten biggest clones take up around 17%. The sequence was collected from a man aged 40 to 70 with stage III lung adenocarcinoma. Sample: peripheral blood mononuclear cells, taken before any cancer treatment. The rearrangement links TRBV18 to TRBJ1-1, with TRBD1 as a possible D gene (5 bases). CDR3 in DNA: TGTGCCAGCTCACAAGGGCAGGGAAGCACTGAAGCTTTCTTT. It encodes CASSQGQGSTEAFF.